The 11 T cell receptor beta chains given below trace back to one sample, sequenced in a study of tissue T cells after allogeneic stem cell transplantation (dated by TCRdb to between 2021 and 2022). Library generation was performed with the immunoSEQ multiplex PCR assay. TCRdb re-hosts the immuneACCESS table, in-frame sequences only. Its copies lack some clones; in the studies checked, an unresolved V gene accounts for under half of them, and the cause for the rest is not known. The sample yields more than 9,000 clones; approximately 65% were counted once. The ten largest clones represent around 26% of the sample. Reading the label with the study, this specimen's time point is: human tissue collected at research (rapid) autopsy. Sequencing was performed on tissue from the stomach, taken at autopsy. These receptors came from a male donor aged 60 or older with lung cancer.

The chain links TRBV27 to TRBJ1-5; no firm D call. V was pared by 1 base and J by 0 bases, with 16 bases between. The CDR3 is 18 amino acids. Germline-derived CDR1 and CDR2 are MNHEY and SMNVEV (reference sequence). The CDR3 DNA reads TGTGCCAGCAGTTTATACCGGCCCCTGGCGGATAGCAATCAGCCCCAGCATTTT. This sequence encodes CASSLYRPLADSNQPQHF.

This clone turned up a few times. This chain joins TRBV6-4 and TRBJ2-1; D might be TRBD1 (5 bases). Trimming stripped 4 bases from V and 0 bases from J, with 13 bases between. This CDR3 has 16 residues. CDR1 is MRHNA, CDR2 SNTAGT, per germline. This CDR3 reads CASSVVGHSSYNEQFF. In DNA, the CDR3 is TGTGCCAGCAGTGTAGTTGGACACAGCTCCTACAATGAGCAGTTCTTC.

This chain links TRBV4-3 with TRBJ1-1; TRBD1 is a possible D gene (6 bases). In germline, CDR1 is LGHNA, CDR2 YSLEER. This CDR3 is built from 16 residues. Trimming pared 7 bases from V and 3 bases from J, leaving 21 bases between. The CDR3 spells CASTSVSGGSDTEAFF. The CDR3 nucleotides are TGCGCCAGCACGTCCGTTTCGGGGGGCTCGGACACTGAAGCTTTCTTT.

By sample fraction, this clone is medium-sized (0.01 to 0.1%). The rearrangement links TRBV6-2 or TRBV6-3 to TRBJ2-1; TRBD1 matches 8 bases. The junction had 5 bases not matched to a gene; V was cut back by 5 bases and J by 8 bases. Germline-derived CDR1 and CDR2 are MNHEY and SVGEGT. The CDR3 consists of 13 residues. The CDR3: CASSHGQGYEQFF. CDR3 DNA sequence: TGTGCCAGCAGTCACGGACAGGGATATGAGCAGTTCTTC.

The chain couples TRBV27 to TRBJ2-5; 10 nucleotides match TRBD2. Germline CDR1 and CDR2: MNHEY and SMNVEV (reference sequence). V gave up 6 bases and J gave up 5 bases; unmatched junction bases: 6. The CDR3 runs to 14 residues. The CDR3 is CASSNPGLAETQYF. The CDR3 DNA reads TGTGCCAGCAGCAACCCGGGACTAGCGGAGACCCAGTACTTC.

This clone appeared a few times. The chain combines TRBV7-9 with TRBJ2-3, with D unresolved. The V and J ends lost 2 bases and 3 bases respectively, with 12 bases between them. The CDR3 contains 15 residues. CDR1 is SEHNR and CDR2 is FQNEAQ in the germline V gene (reference sequence). The CDR3: CASSLTDSRTDTQYF. CDR3 in DNA: TGTGCCAGCAGCTTAACTGACTCAAGGACAGATACGCAGTATTTT.

There are a few counts of this clone. The J gene is TRBJ2-7, the V gene TRBV13, with 8 nucleotides matching TRBD2. This CDR3 contains 15 residues. The germline V gene encodes CDR1 PRHDT and CDR2 FYEKMQ (reference sequence). Trimming took 4 bases from V and 0 from J; bases not matched to a gene: 5. CDR3 in DNA: TGTGCCAGCAGCTCAGGGACTAGTTACTCCTACGAGCAGTACTTC. It encodes CASSSGTSYSYEQYF.

This clone was detected a few times. The chain recombines TRBV20-1 with TRBJ2-3; D uncertain. The ends were cut back, 3 bases at V and 2 bases at J, with 6 bases in the middle. The germline CDR1 and CDR2 sequences are DFQATT and SNEGSKA (reference sequence). This CDR3 comprises 12 residues. CDR3 protein: CSASDSTDTQYF. The CDR3 DNA follows: TGCAGTGCTAGTGACTCCACAGATACGCAGTATTTT.

The chain employs TRBV7-2 and TRBJ2-2; the match to TRBD1 covers 9 bases. The V and J ends lost 6 bases and 5 bases, in that order; junction bases with no gene match: 7. The germline gives CDR1 SGHTA, CDR2 FQGNSA. This CDR3 is 15 amino acids long. The DNA of the CDR3 is TGTGCCAGCAGATGGGGACAGGGAGGGACCGGGGAGCTGTTTTTT. As protein: CASRWGQGGTGELFF.

The chain recombines TRBV6-5 with TRBJ1-5; TRBD1 matches at 7 bases. Germline CDR1 MNHEY, CDR2 SVGAGI. This CDR3 region has 13 residues. J lost 5 bases, V lost 8 bases, and 6 bases had no gene match. The CDR3 coding sequence is TGTGCCAGCGAACAGGGGAACGATCAGCCCCAGCATTTT. It encodes CASEQGNDQPQHF.

This clone was seen only a few times. This chain links TRBV2 with TRBJ1-6, with D perhaps matching TRBD1 (5 bases). V was shortened by 9 bases and J by 8 bases, with 11 bases between the two germline ends. This CDR3 region has 12 residues. The germline gives CDR1 SNHLY, CDR2 FYNNEI. The CDR3 loop is CASFPGDSPLHF. Written as DNA, the CDR3 is TGTGCCAGTTTTCCGGGGGATTCACCCCTCCACTTT.